Sequencing of this T cell receptor (beta chain) was carried out in a study of cytomegalovirus exposure and HLA in healthy donors. In the study overall: Genotyping of more than 300 donors showed that 80% to 90% belonged to the Caucasian-associated ancestry cluster.

This clone was picked up a small number of times. What it binds is unknown. Researchers ran the PCR with 60 Vbeta and 13 Jbeta primers. Assay: immunoSEQ multiplex PCR; the TCRdb copy retains only in-frame clones and omits some. The table includes more than 150,000 clones, around 85% detected once. Study findings and constraints: The study reported that TCR beta sequences accurately predicted HLA-A and HLA-B alleles in most subjects. Most TCR sequences were seen very rarely across donors, but some public TCRs occurred in many.

The sequenced sample consisted of PBMCs. The clonotype was recovered from a man in his late teens or twenties in good health and CMV-seropositive.

For the CDR3, the DNA is TGTGCCAGCAGCCCAGGACAAGACTATGGCTACACCTTC. It translates to CASSPGQDYGYTF. The chain recombines TRBV7-9 with TRBJ1-2; D is possibly TRBD1 (5 bases). Germline loops: CDR1 SEHNR, CDR2 FQNEAQ (reference sequence). The CDR3 loop spans 13 amino acids. The V gene lost 5 bases and the J gene lost 3 bases, with 10 bases spanning the gap.